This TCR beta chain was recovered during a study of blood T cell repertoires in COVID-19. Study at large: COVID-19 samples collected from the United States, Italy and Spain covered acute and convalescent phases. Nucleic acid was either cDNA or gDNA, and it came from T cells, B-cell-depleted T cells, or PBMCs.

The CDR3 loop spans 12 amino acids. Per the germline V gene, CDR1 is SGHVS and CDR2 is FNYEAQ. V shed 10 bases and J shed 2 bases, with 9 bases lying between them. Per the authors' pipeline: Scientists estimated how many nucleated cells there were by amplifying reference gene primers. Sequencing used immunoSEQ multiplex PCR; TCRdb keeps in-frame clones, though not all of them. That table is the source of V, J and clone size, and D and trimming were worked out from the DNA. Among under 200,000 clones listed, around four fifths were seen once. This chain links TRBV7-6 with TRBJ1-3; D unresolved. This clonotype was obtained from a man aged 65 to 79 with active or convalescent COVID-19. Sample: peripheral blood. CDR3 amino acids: CATSQTGNTIYF. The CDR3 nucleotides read TGTGCCACGAGCCAAACTGGAAACACCATATATTTT. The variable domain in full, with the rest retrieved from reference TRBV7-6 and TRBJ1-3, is GAGVSQSPRYKVTKRGQDVALRCDPISGHVSLYWYRQALGQGPEFLTYFNYEAQQDKSGLPNDRFSAERPEGSISTLTIQRTEQRDSAMYRCATSQTGNTIYFGEGSWLTVV.